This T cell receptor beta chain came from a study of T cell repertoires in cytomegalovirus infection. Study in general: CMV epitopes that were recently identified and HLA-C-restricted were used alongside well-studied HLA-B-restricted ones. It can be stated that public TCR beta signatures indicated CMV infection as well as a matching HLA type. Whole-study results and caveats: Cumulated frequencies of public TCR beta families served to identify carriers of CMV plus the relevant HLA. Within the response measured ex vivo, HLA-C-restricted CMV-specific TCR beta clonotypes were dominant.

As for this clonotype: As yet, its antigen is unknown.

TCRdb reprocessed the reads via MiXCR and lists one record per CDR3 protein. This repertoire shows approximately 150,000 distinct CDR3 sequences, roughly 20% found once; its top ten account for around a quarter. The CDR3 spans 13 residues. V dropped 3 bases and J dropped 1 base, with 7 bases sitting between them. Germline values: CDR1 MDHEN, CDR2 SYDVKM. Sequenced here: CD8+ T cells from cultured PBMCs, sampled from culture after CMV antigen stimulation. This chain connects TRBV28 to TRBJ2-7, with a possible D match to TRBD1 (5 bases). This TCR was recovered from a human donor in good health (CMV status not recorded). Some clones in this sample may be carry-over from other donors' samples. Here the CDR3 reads CASSFRASYEQYF. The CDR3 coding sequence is TGTGCCAGCAGTTTCAGGGCTTCCTACGAGCAGTACTTC.